The 11 T cell receptor beta chains below come from one sample, sequenced in a study of Ad26.COV2.S vaccination and SARS-CoV-2 variants. Profiled with immunoSEQ multiplex PCR; TCRdb holds only in-frame clones, not every one. Among some 420,000 clones listed, 70% to 90% were seen once. The treatment: some 20 received Ad26.COV2.S at low or high dose, single or two shots; a few received placebo; per-sample allocation not given. The samples date from day 63 after the first vaccine or placebo injection. Sequencing was performed on peripheral blood, taken in a trial of Ad26.COV2.S vaccine versus placebo. These TCRs come from a person aged 18-65 years who received the Ad26.COV2.S COVID-19 vaccine or a placebo.

This chain links TRBV7-3 with TRBJ2-6; D gene ambiguous. Trimming pared 4 bases from V and 4 bases from J, leaving 8 bases between. Germline loops: CDR1 SGHTA, CDR2 FQGTGA. CDR3 length: 14 amino acids. The chain's CDR3 is CASSSPGGANVLTF. Written as DNA, the CDR3 is TGTGCCAGCAGCTCCCCTGGGGGGGCCAACGTCCTGACTTTC.

The J gene is TRBJ2-3, the V gene TRBV19; D is uncertain. CDR1 and CDR2 (germline): LNHDA, SQIVND (reference sequence). V dropped 7 bases and J dropped 2 bases, with 4 bases sitting between them. The CDR3 is 11 residues long. For the CDR3, the DNA is TGTGCCAGTACCAACACAGATACGCAGTATTTT. Protein: CASTNTDTQYF.

The rearrangement uses TRBV6-5 and TRBJ2-7, with a tentative D call TRBD2 (5 bases). V lost 5 bases, J lost 5 bases, and 13 bases lay in between. The CDR3 length is 13 residues. The germline CDR1 and CDR2 sequences are MNHEY and SVGAGI. The CDR3 bases are TGTGCCAGCAGTCGCATCACTAGTCACGAGCAGTACTTC. Translation gives CASSRITSHEQYF.

The rearrangement uses TRBV27 and TRBJ2-1; the D gene is possibly TRBD1 (6 bases). Trimming left V 5 bases short and J 8 bases short, with 10 bases between. CDR3 size: 12 residues. Germline CDR1 MNHEY, CDR2 SMNVEV (reference sequence). As DNA, the CDR3 is TGTGCCAGCAGTCCACAGGGATATGAGCAGTTCTTC. It is translated as CASSPQGYEQFF.

With respect to this clone: The sample holds other DNA sequences that translate to the same CDR3. This chain links TRBV30 with TRBJ1-4; D unclear. Germline-derived CDR1 and CDR2 are GTSNPN and SVGIG (reference sequence). The CDR3 runs 11 residues. V was pared by 0 bases and J by 8 bases, with 4 bases between. The CDR3 coding sequence is TGTGCCTGGAGTGTGAGAGAAAAACTGTTTTTT. Translation gives CAWSVREKLFF.

The rearrangement joins TRBV30 to TRBJ2-7, with TRBD2 matching over 12 bases. Per the germline V gene, CDR1 is GTSNPN and CDR2 is SVGIG (reference sequence). The V segment lost 2 bases and the J segment 2 bases; nucleotides outside the gene matches: 16. CDR3 length equals 19 residues. CDR3 region: CAWSSTGYTSGGSPYEQYF. In DNA, the CDR3 is TGTGCCTGGAGTTCAACAGGGTACACTAGCGGGGGGAGCCCCTACGAGCAGTACTTC.

The chain uses TRBV7-2 and TRBJ2-7; D unclear. V dropped 5 bases and J dropped 5 bases, with 16 bases sitting between them. The CDR3 is 14 amino acids. Germline loops: CDR1 SGHTA, CDR2 FQGNSA. In DNA form, the CDR3 reads TGTGCCAGCAGCCGCGCGGCCTCATCCCACGAGCAGTACTTC. Residues: CASSRAASSHEQYF.

This sequence joins TRBV7-9 and TRBJ2-1; the D is unclear. The CDR3 is 15 residues long. Between the trimmed V and J ends, which lost 5 bases and 0 bases, there was a span of 11 bases. Germline CDR1 reads SEHNR; CDR2 reads FQNEAQ (reference sequence). The CDR3 DNA sequence: TGTGCCAGCAGCATGGGTCCCATCTCCTACAATGAGCAGTTCTTC. It encodes CASSMGPISYNEQFF. Looking up the rest from reference TRBV7-9 and TRBJ2-1 gives the full variable domain: DTGVSQNPRHKITKRGQNVTFRCDPISEHNRLYWYRQTLGQGPEFLTYFQNEAQLEKSRLLSDRFSAERPKGSFSTLEIQRTEQGDSAMYLCASSMGPISYNEQFFGPGTRLTVL.

The chain carries TRBV10-3 and TRBJ1-4; 8 bases map to TRBD1. The CDR3 contains 13 residues. Germline-derived CDR1 and CDR2 are ENHRY and SYGVKD. With 5 bases clipped from V and 5 bases from J, the junction kept 1 base outside the gene matches. The CDR3 bases are TGTGCCATCAGTTGGGACAGGAATGAAAAACTGTTTTTT. It is translated as CAISWDRNEKLFF.

The V call is TRBV6-2 or TRBV6-3, the J call TRBJ2-1; 11 nucleotides line up with TRBD2. V lost 2 bases to trimming and J lost 4 bases; unmatched junction nucleotides: 13. Germline V lookup: CDR1 MNHEY, CDR2 SVGEGT. The CDR3 is 19 residues long. The CDR3 coding sequence is TGTGCCAGCAGTTACCCCGGGACTCTAGTAGCGGGGGGGTACAATGAGCAGTTCTTC. Its protein is CASSYPGTLVAGGYNEQFF.

V gene TRBV11-2 combines with J gene TRBJ2-5, with TRBD2 matching 7 bases. V shed 2 bases, J shed 1 base, and the junction held 4 bases outside the gene matches. This CDR3 is 15 amino acids long. The V gene's germline CDR1 is SGHAT and CDR2 FQNNGV. Here the CDR3 DNA reads TGTGCCAGCAGCTTACGGACGGGGGGCCAAGAGACCCAGTACTTC. Amino acids: CASSLRTGGQETQYF.